This T cell receptor beta chain emerged from a study of control samples from healthy donors and cancer patients. Germline V lookup: CDR1 DFQATT, CDR2 SNEGSKA (reference sequence). This CDR3 region has 14 residues. Trimming cost V 3 bases and J 2 bases; bases outside gene matches: 4. Assay used: immunoSEQ multiplex PCR; TCRdb lists only in-frame clones, some missing. The table shows some 120,000 clones, with approximately 89% occurring only once. Sequencing input: blood. The clonotype was recovered from a young man in good health. V and J are TRBV20-1 and TRBJ2-3; 8 bases match TRBD2. Here the CDR3 DNA reads TGCAGTGCTAGTCGGGGGGGATACACAGATACGCAGTATTTT. Translation: CSASRGGYTDTQYF.